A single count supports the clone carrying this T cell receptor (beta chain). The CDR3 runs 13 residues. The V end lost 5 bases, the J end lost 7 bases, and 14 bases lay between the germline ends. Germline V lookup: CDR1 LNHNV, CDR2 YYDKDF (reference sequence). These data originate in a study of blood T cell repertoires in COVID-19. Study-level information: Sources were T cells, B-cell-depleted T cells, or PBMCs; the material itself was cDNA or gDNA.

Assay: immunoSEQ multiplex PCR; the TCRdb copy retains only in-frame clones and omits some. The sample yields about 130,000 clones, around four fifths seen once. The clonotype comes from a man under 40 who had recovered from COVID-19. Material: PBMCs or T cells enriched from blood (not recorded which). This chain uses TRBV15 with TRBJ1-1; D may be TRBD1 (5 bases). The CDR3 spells CATSPRSQDEAFF. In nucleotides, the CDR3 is TGTGCCACCAGCCCTAGATCACAGGATGAAGCTTTCTTT.